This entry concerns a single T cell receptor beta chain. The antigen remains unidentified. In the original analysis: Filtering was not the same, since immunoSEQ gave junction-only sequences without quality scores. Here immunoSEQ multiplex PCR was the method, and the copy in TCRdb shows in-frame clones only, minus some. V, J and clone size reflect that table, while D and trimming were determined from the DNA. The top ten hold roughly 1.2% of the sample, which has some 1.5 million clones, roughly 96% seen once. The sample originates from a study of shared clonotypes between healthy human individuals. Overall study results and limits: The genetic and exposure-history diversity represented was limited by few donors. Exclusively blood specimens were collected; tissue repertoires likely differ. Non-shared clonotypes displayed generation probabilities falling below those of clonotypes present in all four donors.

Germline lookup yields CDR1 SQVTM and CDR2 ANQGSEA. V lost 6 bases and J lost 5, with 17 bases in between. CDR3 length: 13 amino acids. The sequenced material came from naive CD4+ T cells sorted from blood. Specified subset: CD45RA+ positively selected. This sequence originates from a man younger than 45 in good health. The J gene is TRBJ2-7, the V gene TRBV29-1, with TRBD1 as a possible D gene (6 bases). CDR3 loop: CSVDTGKRNEQYF. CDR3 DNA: TGCAGCGTGGATACAGGGAAGAGGAACGAGCAGTACTTC.